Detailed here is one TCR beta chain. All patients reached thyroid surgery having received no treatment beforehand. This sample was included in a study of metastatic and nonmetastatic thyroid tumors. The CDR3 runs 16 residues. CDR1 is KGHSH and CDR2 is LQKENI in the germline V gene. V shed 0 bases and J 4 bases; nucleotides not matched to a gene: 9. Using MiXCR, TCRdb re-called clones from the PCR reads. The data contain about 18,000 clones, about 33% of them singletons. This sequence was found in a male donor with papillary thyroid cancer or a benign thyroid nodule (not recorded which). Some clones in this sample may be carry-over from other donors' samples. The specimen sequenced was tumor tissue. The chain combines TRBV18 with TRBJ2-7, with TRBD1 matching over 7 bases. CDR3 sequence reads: CASSPPGGQGVYEQYF. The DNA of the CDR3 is TGTGCCAGCTCACCACCGGGCGGGCAGGGGGTATACGAGCAGTACTTC.